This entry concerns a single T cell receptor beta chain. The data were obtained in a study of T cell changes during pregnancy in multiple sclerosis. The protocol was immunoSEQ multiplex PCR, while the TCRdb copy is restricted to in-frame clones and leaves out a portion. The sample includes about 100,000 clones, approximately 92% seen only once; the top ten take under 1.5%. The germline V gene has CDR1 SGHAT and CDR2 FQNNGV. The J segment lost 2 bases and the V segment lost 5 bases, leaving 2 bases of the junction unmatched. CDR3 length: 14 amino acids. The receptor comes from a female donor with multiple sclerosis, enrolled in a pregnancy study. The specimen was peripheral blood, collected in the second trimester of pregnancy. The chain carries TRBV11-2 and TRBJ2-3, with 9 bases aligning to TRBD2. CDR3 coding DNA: TGTGCCAGCAGCCCTAGCGGGGTCACAGATACGCAGTATTTT. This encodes CASSPSGVTDTQYF.